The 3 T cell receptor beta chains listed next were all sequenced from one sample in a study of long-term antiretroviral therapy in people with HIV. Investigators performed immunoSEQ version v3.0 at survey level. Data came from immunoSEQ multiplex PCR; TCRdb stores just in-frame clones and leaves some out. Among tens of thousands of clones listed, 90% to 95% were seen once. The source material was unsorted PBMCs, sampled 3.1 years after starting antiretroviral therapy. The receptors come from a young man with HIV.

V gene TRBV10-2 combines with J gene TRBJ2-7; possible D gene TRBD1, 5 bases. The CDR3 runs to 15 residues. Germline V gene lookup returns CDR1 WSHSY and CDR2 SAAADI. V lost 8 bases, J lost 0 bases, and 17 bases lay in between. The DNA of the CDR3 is TGCGCCAGCCAGAATTTTCAGGGTTACTCCTACGAGCAGTACTTC. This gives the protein CASQNFQGYSYEQYF.

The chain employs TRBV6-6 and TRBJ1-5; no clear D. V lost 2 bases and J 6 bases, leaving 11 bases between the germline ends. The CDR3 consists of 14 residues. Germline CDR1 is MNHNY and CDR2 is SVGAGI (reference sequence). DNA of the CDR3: TGTGCCAGCAGTTACCCGGATAAGGGTCAGCCCCAGCATTTT. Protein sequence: CASSYPDKGQPQHF.

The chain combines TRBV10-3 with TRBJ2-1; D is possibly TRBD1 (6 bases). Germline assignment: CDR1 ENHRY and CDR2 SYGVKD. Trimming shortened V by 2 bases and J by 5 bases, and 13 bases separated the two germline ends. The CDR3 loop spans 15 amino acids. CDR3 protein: CAISEQGLDNNEQFF. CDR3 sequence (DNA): TGTGCCATCAGTGAGCAGGGGCTAGACAACAATGAGCAGTTCTTC.